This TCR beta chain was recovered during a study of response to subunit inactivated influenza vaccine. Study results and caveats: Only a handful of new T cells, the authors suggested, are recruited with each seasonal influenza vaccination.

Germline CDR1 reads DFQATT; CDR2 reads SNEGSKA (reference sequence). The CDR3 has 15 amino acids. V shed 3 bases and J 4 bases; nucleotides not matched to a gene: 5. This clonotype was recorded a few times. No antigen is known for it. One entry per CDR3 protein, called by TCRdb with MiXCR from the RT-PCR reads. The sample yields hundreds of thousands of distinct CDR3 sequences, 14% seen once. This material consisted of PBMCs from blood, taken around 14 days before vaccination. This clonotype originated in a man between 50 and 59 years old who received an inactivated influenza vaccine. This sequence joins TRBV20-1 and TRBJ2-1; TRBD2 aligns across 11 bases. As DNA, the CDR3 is TGCAGTGCTAGGACTAGCGGGGACAGATACAATGAGCAGTTCTTC. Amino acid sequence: CSARTSGDRYNEQFF.